Each of the 8 T cell receptor beta chains below was sequenced from the same sample in a study of control samples from healthy donors and cancer patients. Repertoires were generated with immunoSEQ multiplex PCR, while TCRdb's copy carries only in-frame clones and drops some. The table records about 82,000 clones, 94% of them present only once. Sequenced sample: blood. Receptors originate from a woman under 30 in good health.

In the case of this clone: The germline gene is not matched at one end of the junction; a read error may be the cause. This chain uses TRBV20-1 with TRBJ1-1; D not resolved. Germline V gene data show CDR1 as DFQATT and CDR2 as SNEGSKA (reference sequence). This CDR3 comprises 10 residues. The CDR3 region has the DNA TGCAGTGCGAGAGAGGCTGAAGCTTTCTTT. Its protein product is CSAREAEAFF.

In DNA, the CDR3 is TGTGCCAGCAGTTTCGGCGAATATGGGGGGTTTACATCAACCTCGGATGAAAAACTGTTTTTT. Protein product: CASSFGEYGGFTSTSDEKLFF. The chain employs TRBV28 and TRBJ1-4; D is possibly TRBD1 (5 bases). The CDR3 covers 21 residues. CDR1 is MDHEN, CDR2 SYDVKM, per germline. The V and J ends lost 3 bases and 6 bases respectively, with 32 bases between them.

V usage is TRBV5-1 and J usage is TRBJ1-2; a possible D gene is TRBD1 (6 bases). The CDR3 is 15 amino acids. Germline loops: CDR1 SGHRS, CDR2 YFSETQ. V was clipped by 4 bases and J by 5 bases, with 18 bases between them. The CDR3 nucleotides are TGCGCCAGCAGCCTGACCGGGACAAGTTTATATGGCTACACCTTC. The encoded protein is CASSLTGTSLYGYTF.

The genes are TRBV19 and TRBJ2-2; TRBD2 matches 9 bases. Losses at the gene ends were 5 bases for V and 1 base for J; bases not matched to a gene: 8. CDR1 and CDR2 (germline): LNHDA, SQIVND (reference sequence). The CDR3 is 17 residues long. The CDR3 here is CASSRGLAGRNTGELFF. The CDR3 DNA follows: TGTGCCAGTAGTCGAGGTCTAGCGGGAAGGAACACCGGGGAGCTGTTTTTT.

This clone has a single count. The chain is built from TRBV19 and TRBJ1-5; perhaps TRBD1 as D (5 bases). Germline values: CDR1 LNHDA, CDR2 SQIVND (reference sequence). V shed 3 bases and J shed 3 bases, with 12 bases lying between them. The CDR3 has 15 residues. The CDR3 reads CASSIGGPANQPQHF. The CDR3 DNA sequence: TGTGCCAGTAGTATCGGGGGTCCGGCCAATCAGCCCCAGCATTTT.

The chain joins TRBV15 to TRBJ1-1; D is perhaps TRBD1 (5 bases). The V end lost 9 bases, the J end lost 1 base, and 12 bases lay between the germline ends. The V gene's germline CDR1 is LNHNV and CDR2 YYDKDF (reference sequence). The CDR3 contains 13 residues. For the CDR3, the DNA is TGTGCCACTCGACAGCGGGAGAACACTGAAGCTTTCTTT. It codes for CATRQRENTEAFF.

This chain connects TRBV5-1 to TRBJ2-7; 9 bases map to TRBD1. The CDR3 covers 14 residues. Germline-derived CDR1 and CDR2 are SGHRS and YFSETQ. J was trimmed by 4 bases and V by 4 bases; bases with no gene match: 6. The CDR3 DNA reads as TGCGCCAGCAGCGCCGGGACAGGGTGGTACGAGCAGTACTTC. This codes for CASSAGTGWYEQYF.

The chain carries TRBV6-6 and TRBJ2-5; 14 bases are a match to TRBD2. V shed 5 bases and J 4 bases; nucleotides not matched to a gene: 15. Per the germline V gene, CDR1 is MNHNY and CDR2 is SVGAGI (reference sequence). The CDR3 runs to 19 residues. The chain's CDR3 is CASSPGGGLAGVLGETQYF. CDR3 DNA: TGTGCCAGCAGTCCGGGCGGGGGACTAGCGGGGGTGTTGGGAGAGACCCAGTACTTC.